These T cell receptor beta chains were read from a single sample in a study of CD8+ T cells in alopecia areata. Profiling relied on immunoSEQ multiplex PCR, and the TCRdb table lists in-frame clones only, not all of them. The sample shows about 180,000 clones, 45% to 60% of them seen only once. The sample consisted of CD8+ T cells sorted from blood, taken at roughly week 52, from a patient treated with tofacitinib. These TCRs come from a human donor with alopecia areata. The CDR3 runs from the conserved cysteine through the conserved F or W. A D gene is named only where the DNA matches it firmly. Clone size appears in some rows only: once, few, many, or a class for an expanded clone.

V	size	J	D	CDR3	DNA
TRBV10-3	NA	TRBJ2-7	TRBD1	CAITTGESYEQYF	TGTGCCATCACTACAGGGGAGTCCTACGAGCAGTACTTC
TRBV5-6	NA	TRBJ1-5	NA	CASTLSREYPGEAQHF	TGTGCCAGCACCCTCAGCCGGGAGTACCCCGGTGAAGCCCAGCATTTT
TRBV7-9	NA	TRBJ2-1	NA	CASSLVVPAVF	TGTGCCAGCAGCTTAGTAGTGCCGGCGGTCTTC
TRBV5-4	few	TRBJ2-3	NA	CASSWDGGLVTDTQYF	TGTGCCAGCAGCTGGGATGGGGGGCTCGTCACAGATACGCAGTATTTT
TRBV6-5	once	TRBJ1-2	TRBD1	CASSGQGLNYGYTF	TGTGCCAGCAGCGGACAGGGTCTTAACTATGGCTACACCTTC
TRBV29-1	few	TRBJ2-2	NA	CSVGQNTGELFF	TGCAGCGTCGGACAGAACACCGGGGAGCTGTTTTTT
TRBV29-1	few	TRBJ1-4	TRBD1	CSVVVRGLREREKLFF	TGCAGCGTTGTCGTCAGGGGGCTTCGGGAGAGAGAAAAACTGTTTTTT
TRBV2	few	TRBJ2-7	NA	CASSVGLSYEQYF	TGTGCCAGCAGTGTCGGCCTCTCCTACGAGCAGTACTTC
TRBV27	NA	TRBJ1-1	NA	CASSSRDGTNTEAFF	TGTGCCAGCAGTTCCCGGGACGGTACGAACACTGAAGCTTTCTTT
TRBV6-6	few	TRBJ1-5	TRBD1	CASSADRVGQPQHF	TGTGCCAGCAGTGCAGACAGGGTTGGCCAGCCCCAGCATTTT
TRBV4-1	NA	TRBJ2-5	NA	CASSQGPTGASETQYF	TGCGCCAGCAGCCAGGGTCCAACGGGAGCGTCGGAGACCCAGTACTTC
TRBV13	NA	TRBJ2-1	TRBD1	CASIGTGLQSEQFF	TGTGCCAGCATCGGGACAGGCCTACAGAGTGAGCAGTTCTTC
TRBV4-1	NA	TRBJ2-7	TRBD1	CASSQDETGYTYEQYF	TGCGCCAGCAGCCAAGATGAGACAGGGTATACGTACGAGCAGTACTTC
TRBV7-9	few	TRBJ1-4	NA	CASSLAAAGWRPTNEKLFF	TGTGCCAGCAGCTTAGCAGCAGCGGGATGGCGGCCAACTAATGAAAAACTGTTTTTT
TRBV5-1	few	TRBJ2-7	NA	CASSLAEGTIRYEQYF	TGCGCCAGCAGCTTGGCCGAGGGGACGATCCGCTACGAGCAGTACTTC
TRBV14	NA	TRBJ1-2	NA	CASSQERGRPFGYTF	TGTGCCAGCAGCCAAGAAAGGGGACGTCCGTTCGGCTACACCTTC
TRBV27	NA	TRBJ2-3	NA	CASSLRPGTQYF	TGTGCCAGCAGTTTACGGCCAGGTACGCAGTATTTT
TRBV2	NA	TRBJ2-3	NA	CASRPTADTQYF	TGTGCCAGCAGACCGACCGCAGATACGCAGTATTTT
TRBV2	NA	TRBJ2-7	NA	CASSKPITGNSHEQYF	TGTGCCAGCAGTAAACCGATTACAGGGAATTCCCACGAGCAGTACTTC
TRBV9	NA	TRBJ2-5	NA	CASSNQETQYF	TGTGCCAGCAGCAACCAAGAGACCCAGTACTTC
TRBV9	NA	TRBJ1-5	TRBD1	CASSARRGLLSNQPQHF	TGTGCCAGCAGCGCACGCAGGGGGCTGTTGAGCAATCAGCCCCAGCATTTT
TRBV12-5	few	TRBJ2-1	TRBD1	CASGSRAGQGYNEQFF	TGTGCTAGTGGTTCGAGGGCGGGACAGGGCTACAATGAGCAGTTCTTC
TRBV4-3	NA	TRBJ1-6	TRBD1	CASSQGQGSYNSPLHF	TGCGCCAGCAGCCAAGGACAGGGCTCCTATAATTCACCCCTCCACTTT
TRBV7-8	NA	TRBJ2-1	NA	CASGWGNGGTYNEQFF	TGTGCCAGCGGCTGGGGGAACGGGGGGACATACAATGAGCAGTTCTTC
TRBV29-1	few	TRBJ1-2	NA	CSVPEGYGYTF	TGCAGCGTCCCAGAAGGCTATGGCTACACCTTC
TRBV30	NA	TRBJ1-6	TRBD1	CAWSLGGAGNSPLHF	TGTGCCTGGAGCCTAGGGGGCGCGGGTAATTCACCCCTCCACTTT
TRBV29-1	once	TRBJ2-2	NA	CSVEWVQPANTGELFF	TGCAGCGTTGAGTGGGTCCAACCCGCGAACACCGGGGAGCTGTTTTTT
TRBV6-1	once	TRBJ2-7	NA	CASSEDSGSGEQYF	TGTGCCAGCAGTGAGGACAGTGGTTCGGGGGAGCAGTACTTC
TRBV27	NA	TRBJ2-2	NA	CASSPLRGAHEGRYTGELFF	TGTGCCAGCAGCCCGTTAAGGGGGGCCCACGAGGGGCGCTACACCGGGGAGCTGTTTTTT
TRBV13	few	TRBJ2-7	NA	CASSLANSYEQYF	TGTGCCAGCAGCCTAGCGAACTCCTACGAGCAGTACTTC
TRBV19	NA	TRBJ1-1	NA	CASSISLNTEAFF	TGTGCCAGTAGTATCTCGCTGAACACTGAAGCTTTCTTT
TRBV5-1	NA	TRBJ2-7	TRBD1	CASSLTGAPREQYF	TGCGCCAGCAGCTTGACAGGGGCCCCCCGCGAGCAGTACTTC
TRBV11-1	few	TRBJ2-4	TRBD2	CASSLGGNENIQYF	TGTGCCAGCAGCCTGGGAGGGAACGAAAACATTCAGTACTTC
TRBV5-1	few	TRBJ1-1	TRBD1	CASSTGQGPLNTEAFF	TGCGCCAGCAGCACCGGACAGGGACCTTTGAACACTGAAGCTTTCTTT
TRBV29-1	NA	TRBJ2-7	NA	CSVEDRSHEQYF	TGCAGCGTTGAGGACAGAAGCCACGAGCAGTACTTC
TRBV7-9	NA	TRBJ2-1	TRBD2	CASSSPRGFGNEQFF	TGTGCCTCATCCTCGCCGCGGGGGTTCGGCAATGAGCAGTTCTTC
TRBV4-3	NA	TRBJ1-2	NA	CASSRTGTRSYGYTF	TGCGCCAGCAGCAGAACCGGGACAAGGTCTTATGGCTACACCTTC
TRBV6-1	NA	TRBJ1-1	NA	CASSSPGGIDTEAFF	TGTGCCAGCAGCTCCCCGGGAGGGATCGACACTGAAGCTTTCTTT
TRBV9	NA	TRBJ2-5	NA	CASSVVGRQQETQYF	TGTGCCAGCAGCGTAGTTGGTCGGCAGCAAGAGACCCAGTACTTC
TRBV6-5	few	TRBJ2-1	NA	CASSYWGLYNEQFF	TGTGCCAGCAGTTACTGGGGGCTTTACAATGAGCAGTTCTTC
TRBV11-2	few	TRBJ2-3	TRBD1	CASSPGGHTDTQYF	TGTGCCAGCAGCCCAGGGGGCCACACAGATACGCAGTATTTT
TRBV19	few	TRBJ2-2	NA	CASIGSTGELFF	TGTGCCAGTATCGGCAGCACCGGGGAGCTGTTTTTT
TRBV7-6	NA	TRBJ2-7	NA	CASSLGGRSSYEQYF	TGTGCCAGCAGCCTAGGAGGTAGGAGCTCCTACGAGCAGTACTTC
TRBV9	NA	TRBJ2-7	NA	CASSGGTTYEQYF	TGTGCCAGCAGCGGGGGGACAACCTACGAGCAGTACTTC
TRBV11-2	few	TRBJ2-7	NA	CASSFGTPYEQYF	TGTGCCAGCAGCTTCGGGACACCCTACGAGCAGTACTTC
TRBV5-1	NA	TRBJ2-2	NA	CASSLGDTGELFF	TGCGCCAGCAGCTTGGGGGACACCGGGGAGCTGTTTTTT
TRBV4-2	NA	TRBJ1-2	NA	CASSQDRQASPGYTF	TGTGCCAGCAGCCAAGATAGACAGGCCTCCCCGGGCTACACCTTC
TRBV5-4	NA	TRBJ1-1	NA	CGPGRGNTEAFF	TGTGGTCCTGGGAGGGGGAACACTGAAGCTTTCTTT
TRBV4-2	NA	TRBJ1-5	TRBD1	CASSPRDSHQPQHF	TGTGCCAGCAGCCCCCGGGACAGTCATCAGCCCCAGCATTTT
TRBV5-1	NA	TRBJ2-7	TRBD1	CASNLGTGGLDEQYF	TGCGCCAGCAACCTCGGGACAGGGGGCCTCGACGAGCAGTACTTC
TRBV30	NA	TRBJ2-7	TRBD1	CAWGTGRHEQYF	TGTGCCTGGGGGACAGGGAGACACGAGCAGTACTTC